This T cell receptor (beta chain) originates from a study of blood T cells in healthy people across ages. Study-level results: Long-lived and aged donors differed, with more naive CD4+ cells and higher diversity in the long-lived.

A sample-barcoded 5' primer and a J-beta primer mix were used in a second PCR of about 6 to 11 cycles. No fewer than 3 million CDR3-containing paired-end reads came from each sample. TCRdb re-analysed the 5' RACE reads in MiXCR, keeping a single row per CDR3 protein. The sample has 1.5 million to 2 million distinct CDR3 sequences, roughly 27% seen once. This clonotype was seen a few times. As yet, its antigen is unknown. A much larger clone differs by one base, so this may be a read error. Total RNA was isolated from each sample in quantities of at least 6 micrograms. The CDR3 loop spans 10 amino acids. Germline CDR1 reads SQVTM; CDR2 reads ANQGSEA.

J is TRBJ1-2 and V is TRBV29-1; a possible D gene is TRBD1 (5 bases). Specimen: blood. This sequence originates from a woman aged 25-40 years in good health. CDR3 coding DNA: TGCGGCGTTTCGGACACGGGCTACACCTTC. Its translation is CGVSDTGYTF.